The 20 T cell receptor beta chains below were found in one sample sequenced in a study of blood T cell repertoires in COVID-19. The data were produced by immunoSEQ multiplex PCR, yet TCRdb's version contains in-frame clones alone and is incomplete. The table shows about 200,000 clones, with more than 80% occurring only once. The sample comprised PBMCs or T cells enriched from blood (not recorded which). Receptor source: a woman under 30 who had recovered from COVID-19.

This clone was found once. V usage is TRBV6-5 and J usage is TRBJ2-7, with D uncertain. The CDR3 extends over 12 amino acids. V dropped 0 bases and J dropped 6 bases, with 6 bases sitting between them. In germline, CDR1 is MNHEY, CDR2 SVGAGI. Written as DNA, the CDR3 is TGTGCCAGCAGTTACTCCTCTAGCGAGCAGTACTTC. It encodes CASSYSSSEQYF.

V usage is TRBV4-1 and J usage is TRBJ1-4, with 9 bases identical to TRBD1. The CDR3 sequence is 17 residues long. V shed 1 base and J 6 bases; nucleotides not matched to a gene: 9. CDR1 MGHRA and CDR2 YSYEKL come from the germline V gene. Written as DNA, the CDR3 is TGCGCCAGCAGCCAAGGGGCTCTCAGGACAGGGGATGAAAAACTGTTTTTT. Residues: CASSQGALRTGDEKLFF.

This clone was picked up a small number of times. V usage is TRBV30 and J usage is TRBJ1-2; 9 nucleotides agree with TRBD1. The trim removed 2 bases at V and 8 bases at J, leaving 3 bases unmatched. Germline-derived CDR1 and CDR2 are GTSNPN and SVGIG (reference sequence). The CDR3 consists of 12 residues. The CDR3 DNA reads as TGTGCCTGGAGTCGAGGACAGGGGGGCTACACCTTC. Translation: CAWSRGQGGYTF. The whole variable domain, filled in from reference TRBV30 and TRBJ1-2, reads SQTIHQWPATLVQPVGSPLSLECTVEGTSNPNLYWYRQAAGRGLQLLFYSVGIGQISSEVPQNLSASRPQDRQFILSSKKLLLSDSGFYLCAWSRGQGGYTFGSGTRLTVV.

The V and J genes are TRBV6-2 or TRBV6-3 and TRBJ2-7, with 12 nucleotides matching TRBD2. The V segment lost 6 bases and the J segment 3 bases; nucleotides outside the gene matches: 9. Germline CDR1 is MNHEY and CDR2 is SVGEGT. There are 16 residues in the CDR3. The CDR3 spells CASSRLAGDDIYEQYF. DNA for the CDR3: TGTGCCAGCAGCCGACTAGCGGGGGACGATATCTACGAGCAGTACTTC.

V usage is TRBV6-5 and J usage is TRBJ1-4; TRBD1 aligns across 8 bases. The CDR3 loop spans 15 amino acids. CDR1 and CDR2 from the germline V gene are MNHEY and SVGAGI. The ends lost 2 bases at V and 4 bases at J; junction bases unmatched: 3. CDR3 protein: CASSYTGQDNEKLFF. The CDR3, as DNA: TGTGCCAGCAGTTACACGGGACAGGATAATGAAAAACTGTTTTTT.

This chain joins TRBV6-4 and TRBJ1-1; D remains ambiguous. CDR1 and CDR2 from the germline V gene are MRHNA and SNTAGT. The V end lost 0 bases, the J end lost 0 bases, and 20 bases lay between the germline ends. The CDR3 runs 19 residues. CDR3 sequence reads: CASSDSAGTEGYMNTEAFF. For the CDR3, the DNA is TGTGCCAGCAGTGACTCTGCGGGAACAGAAGGCTACATGAACACTGAAGCTTTCTTT.

The chain joins TRBV5-1 to TRBJ1-2, with 9 bases identical to TRBD1. Per the germline V gene, CDR1 is SGHRS and CDR2 is YFSETQ. V lost 1 base, J lost 2 bases, and 6 bases stayed unmatched. The CDR3 is 16 amino acids. CDR3: CASSLPGTGLNYGYTF. The CDR3 nucleotides read TGCGCCAGCAGCTTGCCCGGGACAGGGTTAAACTATGGCTACACCTTC.

V gene TRBV7-8 combines with J gene TRBJ1-6, with D possibly TRBD1 on 6 matching bases. This CDR3 has 14 amino acids. Trimming left V 5 bases short and J 7 bases short, with 12 bases between. Germline-derived CDR1 and CDR2 are SGHVS and FQNEAQ. The CDR3 bases are TGTGCCAGCAGCCCCTGGACAGAGAATTCACCCCTCCACTTT. This gives the protein CASSPWTENSPLHF.

This chain joins TRBV5-1 and TRBJ1-6; the match to TRBD1 covers 7 bases. The junction had 4 bases not matched to a gene; V was cut back by 4 bases and J by 9 bases. From germline, CDR1 is SGHRS and CDR2 YFSETQ. The CDR3 is 13 amino acids. The CDR3 spells CASSLQGSSPLHF. Written as DNA, the CDR3 is TGCGCCAGCAGCCTACAGGGGAGTTCACCCCTCCACTTT.

This rearrangement joins TRBV11-2 to TRBJ1-2, with TRBD1 identical over 8 bases. CDR1 and CDR2 (germline): SGHAT, FQNNGV. The CDR3 totals 16 residues. The trim removed 0 bases at V and 4 bases at J, leaving 7 bases unmatched. The CDR3 here is CASSLDGQGALYGYTF. The DNA of the CDR3 is TGTGCCAGCAGCTTAGATGGGCAGGGGGCCCTCTATGGCTACACCTTC.

V is TRBV5-1 and J is TRBJ2-2; 7 bases are shared with TRBD2. There are 16 residues in the CDR3. The germline gives CDR1 SGHRS, CDR2 YFSETQ. V lost 4 bases to trimming and J lost 2 bases; unmatched junction nucleotides: 8. This chain's CDR3 is CASSLSSGRNTGELFF. In DNA, the CDR3 is TGCGCCAGCAGCCTTTCTAGCGGACGAAACACCGGGGAGCTGTTTTTT.

The chain's CDR3 is CASSSQERVSYNEQFF. The CDR3 DNA reads TGTGCCAGCAGCTCCCAGGAGCGGGTCTCCTACAATGAGCAGTTCTTC. The genes are TRBV7-3 and TRBJ2-1; D might be TRBD2 (6 bases). V shed 4 bases and J shed 0 bases, with 13 bases lying between them. The CDR3 spans 16 residues. The germline gives CDR1 SGHTA, CDR2 FQGTGA.

This rearrangement joins TRBV19 to TRBJ2-2; TRBD2 matches at 9 bases. J lost 0 bases, V lost 4 bases, and 6 bases had no gene match. The CDR3 consists of 17 residues. In germline, CDR1 is LNHDA, CDR2 SQIVND (reference sequence). CDR3 in DNA: TGTGCCAGTAGTACGTACCGCGGGGGGGCGAACACCGGGGAGCTGTTTTTT. It codes for CASSTYRGGANTGELFF.

The rearrangement joins TRBV11-2 to TRBJ1-1; D call uncertain. This CDR3 is 13 amino acids long. Germline V lookup: CDR1 SGHAT, CDR2 FQNNGV. Trimming shortened V by 0 bases and J by 3 bases, and 5 bases separated the two germline ends. The CDR3 sequence is CASSLDRDTEAFF. Here the CDR3 DNA reads TGTGCCAGCAGCTTAGATCGGGACACTGAAGCTTTCTTT.

The V gene is TRBV9, the J gene TRBJ2-3, with D unresolved. V lost 3 bases to trimming and J lost 2 bases, with 7 bases between them. Germline values: CDR1 SGDLS, CDR2 YYNGEE. The CDR3 runs 13 residues. Written as DNA, the CDR3 is TGTGCCAGCAGCGCTCCTACCACAGATACGCAGTATTTT. As protein: CASSAPTTDTQYF. Combining the CDR3 with reference TRBV9 and TRBJ2-3 gives the whole variable domain DSGVTQTPKHLITATGQRVTLRCSPRSGDLSVYWYQQSLDQGLQFLIQYYNGEERAKGNILERFSAQQFPDLHSELNLSSLELGDSALYFCASSAPTTDTQYFGPGTRLTVL.

The genes are TRBV9 and TRBJ2-3; the match to TRBD2 covers 8 bases. Germline CDR1 and CDR2: SGDLS and YYNGEE. The CDR3 has 17 amino acids. V gave up 0 bases and J gave up 0 bases; unmatched junction bases: 6. CDR3 sequence (DNA): TGTGCCAGCAGCGTAGAGGGACTAGGTCGAAGCACAGATACGCAGTATTTT. Residues: CASSVEGLGRSTDTQYF.

The rearrangement joins TRBV19 to TRBJ2-5, with 9 nucleotides matching TRBD1. This CDR3 is built from 14 residues. V was clipped by 4 bases and J by 5 bases; unmatched bases: 5. The V gene's germline CDR1 is LNHDA and CDR2 SQIVND (reference sequence). This CDR3 is CASSRGTGSETQYF. The CDR3 nucleotides are TGTGCCAGTAGTAGGGGGACAGGGTCCGAGACCCAGTACTTC.

The chain links TRBV24-1 to TRBJ2-5, with 12 bases lining up with TRBD1. The CDR3 runs 16 residues. V lost 4 bases, J lost 3 bases, and 5 bases stayed unmatched. Germline CDR1 is KGHDR and CDR2 is SFDVKD. DNA for the CDR3: TGTGCCACCAGTGAGTGGGGACAGGGGGCTAAAGAGACCCAGTACTTC. This sequence encodes CATSEWGQGAKETQYF.

The V gene is TRBV6-1, the J gene TRBJ1-2; weak D call: TRBD1 (5 bases). The V and J ends lost 1 base and 4 bases respectively, with 10 bases between them. In germline, CDR1 is MNHNS, CDR2 SASEGT. The CDR3 loop spans 14 amino acids. The CDR3 protein is CASSEGGIGYGYTF. CDR3 sequence (DNA): TGTGCCAGCAGTGAAGGGGGCATTGGCTATGGCTACACCTTC.

In DNA form, the CDR3 reads TGTGCCAGCAGTTTTGGGCCGACGGGAGGCTACACCTTC. Protein: CASSFGPTGGYTF. The rearrangement links TRBV2 to TRBJ1-2; D call uncertain. Trimming took 5 bases from V and 8 from J, leaving 15 bases between them. Germline-derived CDR1 and CDR2 are SNHLY and FYNNEI. This CDR3 region has 13 residues. Drawing the rest from reference TRBV2 and TRBJ1-2, the complete variable domain is EPEVTQTPSHQVTQMGQEVILRCVPISNHLYFYWYRQILGQKVEFLVSFYNNEISEKSEIFDDQFSVERPDGSNFTLKIRSTKLEDSAMYFCASSFGPTGGYTFGSGTRLTVV.